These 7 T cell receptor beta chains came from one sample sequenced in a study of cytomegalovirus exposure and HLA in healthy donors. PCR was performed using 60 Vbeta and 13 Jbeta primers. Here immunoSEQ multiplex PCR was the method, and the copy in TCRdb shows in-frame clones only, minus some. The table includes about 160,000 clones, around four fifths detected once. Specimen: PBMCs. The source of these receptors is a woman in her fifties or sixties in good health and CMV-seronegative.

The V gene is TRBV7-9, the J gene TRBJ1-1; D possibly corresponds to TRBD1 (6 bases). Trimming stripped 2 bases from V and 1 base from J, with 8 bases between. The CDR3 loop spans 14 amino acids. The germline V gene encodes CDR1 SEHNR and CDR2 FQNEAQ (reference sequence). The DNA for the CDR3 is TGTGCCAGCAGCTTAAGGGGGAGGAACACTGAAGCTTTCTTT. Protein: CASSLRGRNTEAFF.

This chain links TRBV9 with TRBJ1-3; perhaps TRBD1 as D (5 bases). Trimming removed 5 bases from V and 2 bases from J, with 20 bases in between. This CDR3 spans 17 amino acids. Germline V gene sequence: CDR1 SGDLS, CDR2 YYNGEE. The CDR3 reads CASSGGGLGRTGNTIYF. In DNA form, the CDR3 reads TGTGCCAGCAGTGGCGGGGGTCTAGGAAGAACTGGAAACACCATATATTTT.

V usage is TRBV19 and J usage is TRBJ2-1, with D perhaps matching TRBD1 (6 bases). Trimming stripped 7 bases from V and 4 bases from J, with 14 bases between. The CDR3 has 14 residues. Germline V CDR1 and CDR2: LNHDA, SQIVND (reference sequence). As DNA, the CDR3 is TGTGCCAGTAACGAGGGGGACCTATACAATGAGCAGTTCTTC. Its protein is CASNEGDLYNEQFF.

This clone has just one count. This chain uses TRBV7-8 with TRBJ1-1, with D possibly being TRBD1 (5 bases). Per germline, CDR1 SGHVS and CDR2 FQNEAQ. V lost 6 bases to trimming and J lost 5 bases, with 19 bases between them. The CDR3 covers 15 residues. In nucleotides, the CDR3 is TGTGCCAGCAGGTCCTCCAGGGATTGGACAACTGAAGCTTTCTTT. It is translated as CASRSSRDWTTEAFF.

This CDR3 reads CASSFGQPATNEKLFF. CDR3 in DNA: TGCGCCAGCAGCTTCGGACAGCCTGCAACTAATGAAAAACTGTTTTTT. This chain connects TRBV5-1 to TRBJ1-4, with D possibly TRBD1 on 6 matching bases. CDR3 length equals 16 residues. CDR1 is SGHRS and CDR2 is YFSETQ in the germline V gene. The V gene lost 2 bases and the J gene lost 0 bases, with 11 bases spanning the gap.

This CDR3 reads CASSPPSRGKGQPQHF. CDR3 coding DNA: TGTGCCAGCTCACCACCGTCCAGGGGGAAAGGGCAGCCCCAGCATTTT. This sequence joins TRBV18 and TRBJ1-5; 7 nucleotides line up with TRBD1. After removal of 0 bases from V and 7 bases from J, the junction contained 9 bases not matched to a gene. The CDR3 runs to 16 residues. Germline CDR1 KGHSH, CDR2 LQKENI.

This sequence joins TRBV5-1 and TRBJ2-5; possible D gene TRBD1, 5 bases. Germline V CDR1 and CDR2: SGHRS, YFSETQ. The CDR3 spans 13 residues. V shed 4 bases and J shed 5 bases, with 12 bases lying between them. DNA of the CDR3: TGCGCCAGCAGCCTGGGGCTGGAGGAGACCCAGTACTTC. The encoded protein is CASSLGLEETQYF. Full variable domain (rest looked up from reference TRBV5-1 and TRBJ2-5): KAGVTQTPRYLIKTRGQQVTLSCSPISGHRSVSWYQQTPGQGLQFLFEYFSETQRNKGNFPGRFSGRQFSNSRSEMNVSTLELGDSALYLCASSLGLEETQYFGPGTRLLVL.